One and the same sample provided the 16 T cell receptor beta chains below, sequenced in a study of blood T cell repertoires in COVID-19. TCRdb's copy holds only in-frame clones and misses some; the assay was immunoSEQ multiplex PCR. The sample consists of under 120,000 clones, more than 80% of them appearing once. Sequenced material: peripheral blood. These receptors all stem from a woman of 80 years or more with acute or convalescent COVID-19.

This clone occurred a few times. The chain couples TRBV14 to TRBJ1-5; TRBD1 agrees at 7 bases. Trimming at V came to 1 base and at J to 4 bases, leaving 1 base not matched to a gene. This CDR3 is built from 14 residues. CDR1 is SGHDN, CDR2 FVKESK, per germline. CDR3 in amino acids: CASSQAGGNQPQHF. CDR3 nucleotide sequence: TGTGCCAGCAGCCAAGCAGGGGGAAATCAGCCCCAGCATTTT.

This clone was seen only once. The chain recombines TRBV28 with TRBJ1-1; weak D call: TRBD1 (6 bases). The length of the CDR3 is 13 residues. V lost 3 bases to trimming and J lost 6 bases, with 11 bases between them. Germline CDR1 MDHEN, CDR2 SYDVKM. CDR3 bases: TGTGCCAGCAGTTTGGTCGGGGGGCCTGAAGCTTTCTTT. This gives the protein CASSLVGGPEAFF.

The CDR3 loop is CASSPGTGGPDTQYF. The CDR3, as DNA: TGTGCCAGCTCCCCCGGGACAGGTGGCCCAGATACGCAGTATTTT. This chain joins TRBV18 and TRBJ2-3; 8 bases map to TRBD1. Germline trimming cut 6 bases from V and 4 bases from J; bases unmatched to any gene: 9. The length of the CDR3 is 15 residues. Per germline, CDR1 KGHSH and CDR2 LQKENI.

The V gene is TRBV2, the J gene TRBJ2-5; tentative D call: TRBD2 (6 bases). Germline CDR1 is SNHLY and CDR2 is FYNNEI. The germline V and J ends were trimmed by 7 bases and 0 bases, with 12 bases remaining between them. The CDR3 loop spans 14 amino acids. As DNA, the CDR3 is TGTGCCAGCACGGCGGGAACGTACCAAGAGACCCAGTACTTC. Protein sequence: CASTAGTYQETQYF.

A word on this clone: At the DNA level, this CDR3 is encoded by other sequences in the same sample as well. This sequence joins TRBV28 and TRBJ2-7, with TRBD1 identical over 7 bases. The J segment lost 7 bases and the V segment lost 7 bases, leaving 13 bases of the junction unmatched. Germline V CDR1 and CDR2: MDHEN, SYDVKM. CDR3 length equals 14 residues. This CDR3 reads CASTGVGGRREQYF. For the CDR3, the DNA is TGTGCCAGCACCGGAGTAGGGGGCAGGAGGGAGCAGTACTTC.

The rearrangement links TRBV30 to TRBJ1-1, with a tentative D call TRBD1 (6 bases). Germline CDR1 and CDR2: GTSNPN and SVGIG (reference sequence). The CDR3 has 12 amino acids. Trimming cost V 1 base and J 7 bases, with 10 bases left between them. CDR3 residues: CAWSDLQGEAFF. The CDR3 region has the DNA TGTGCCTGGAGTGACTTACAGGGTGAAGCTTTCTTT.

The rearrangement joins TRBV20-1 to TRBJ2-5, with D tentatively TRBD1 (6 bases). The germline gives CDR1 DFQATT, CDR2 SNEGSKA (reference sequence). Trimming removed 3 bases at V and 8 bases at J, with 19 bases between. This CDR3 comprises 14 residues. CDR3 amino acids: CSASALTGAETQYF. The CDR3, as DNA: TGCAGTGCTAGTGCCTTGACAGGCGCGGAAACCCAGTACTTC.

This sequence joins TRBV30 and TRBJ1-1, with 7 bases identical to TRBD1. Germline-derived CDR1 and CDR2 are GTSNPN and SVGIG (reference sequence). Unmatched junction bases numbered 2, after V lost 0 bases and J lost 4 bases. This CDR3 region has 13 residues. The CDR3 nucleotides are TGTGCCTGGAGTGTTTCAGGGGGCACTGAAGCTTTCTTT. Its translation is CAWSVSGGTEAFF. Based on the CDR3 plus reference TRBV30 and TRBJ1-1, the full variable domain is SQTIHQWPATLVQPVGSPLSLECTVEGTSNPNLYWYRQAAGRGLQLLFYSVGIGQISSEVPQNLSASRPQDRQFILSSKKLLLSDSGFYLCAWSVSGGTEAFFGQGTRLTVV.

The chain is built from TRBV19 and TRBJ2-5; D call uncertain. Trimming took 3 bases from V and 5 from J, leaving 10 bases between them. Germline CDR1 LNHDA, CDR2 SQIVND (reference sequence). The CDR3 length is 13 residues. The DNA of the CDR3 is TGTGCCAGTAGTATGGTGGGCCGGGAGACCCAGTACTTC. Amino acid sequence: CASSMVGRETQYF.

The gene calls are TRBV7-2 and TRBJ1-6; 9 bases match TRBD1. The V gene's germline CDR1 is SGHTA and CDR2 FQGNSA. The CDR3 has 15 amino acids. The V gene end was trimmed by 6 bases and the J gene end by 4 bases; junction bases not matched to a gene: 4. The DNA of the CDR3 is TGTGCCAGCAGTTGGGACAGGGATTATAATTCACCCCTCCACTTT. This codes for CASSWDRDYNSPLHF.

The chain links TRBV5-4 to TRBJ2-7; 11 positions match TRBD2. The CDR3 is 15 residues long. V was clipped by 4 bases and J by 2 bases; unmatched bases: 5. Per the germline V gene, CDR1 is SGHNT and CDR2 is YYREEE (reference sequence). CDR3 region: CASSLSGGVAYEQYF. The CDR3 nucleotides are TGTGCCAGCAGCCTTAGCGGGGGGGTCGCCTACGAGCAGTACTTC.

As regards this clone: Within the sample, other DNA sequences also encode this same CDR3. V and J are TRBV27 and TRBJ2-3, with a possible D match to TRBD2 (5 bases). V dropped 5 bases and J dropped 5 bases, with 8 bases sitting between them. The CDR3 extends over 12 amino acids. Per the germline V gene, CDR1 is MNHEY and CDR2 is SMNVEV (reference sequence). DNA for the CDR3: TGTGCCAGCAGTCCTGCGGGAGATACGCAGTATTTT. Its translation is CASSPAGDTQYF.

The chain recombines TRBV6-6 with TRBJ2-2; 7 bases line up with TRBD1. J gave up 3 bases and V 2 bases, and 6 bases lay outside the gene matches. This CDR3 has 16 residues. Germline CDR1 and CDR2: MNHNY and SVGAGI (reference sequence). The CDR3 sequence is CASSYIQGIYTGELFF. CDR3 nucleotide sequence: TGTGCCAGCAGTTACATACAGGGGATTTACACCGGGGAGCTGTTTTTT.

In nucleotides, the CDR3 is TGTGCCAGCAGTTCGTCTAGCGGAGTATACAATGAGCAGTTCTTC. Translating it yields CASSSSSGVYNEQFF. The chain carries TRBV6-6 and TRBJ2-1, with 7 bases lining up with TRBD2. The CDR3 is 15 amino acids. The trim removed 4 bases at V and 4 bases at J, leaving 7 bases unmatched. CDR1 is MNHNY and CDR2 is SVGAGI in the germline V gene (reference sequence).

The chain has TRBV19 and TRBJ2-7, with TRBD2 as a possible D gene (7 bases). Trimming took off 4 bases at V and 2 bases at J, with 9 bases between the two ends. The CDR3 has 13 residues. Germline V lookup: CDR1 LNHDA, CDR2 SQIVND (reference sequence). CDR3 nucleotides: TGTGCCAGTAGTAGCGGGGGCCCCTACGAGCAGTACTTC. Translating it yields CASSSGGPYEQYF.

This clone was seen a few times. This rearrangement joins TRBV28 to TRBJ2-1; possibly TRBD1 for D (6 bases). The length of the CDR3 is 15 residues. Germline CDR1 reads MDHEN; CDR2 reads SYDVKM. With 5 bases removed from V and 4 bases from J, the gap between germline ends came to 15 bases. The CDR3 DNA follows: TGTGCCAGCAGTAAATGGACAGAAGCATACAATGAGCAGTTCTTC. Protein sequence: CASSKWTEAYNEQFF.